These T cell receptor beta chains were read from a single sample in a study of cytotoxic CD8 clonotypes in ibrutinib-treated CLL. The data were produced by immunoSEQ multiplex PCR, yet TCRdb's version contains in-frame clones alone and is incomplete. The table includes some 200,000 clones, over 65% detected once. Here the sequenced sample was PBMCs, taken after 12 months of ibrutinib treatment. The receptors here all came from a human donor with chronic lymphocytic leukemia. Each CDR3 is given with its conserved first and last residue. The order of the fields is J gene, clone size, D gene, V gene, CDR3 length, CDR3 DNA, CDR3 protein. A D gene is named only where the DNA matches it firmly. Only part of the rows carry a size: once, few, many, or a class if the clone is expanded.

j_call: TRBJ1-2
clone_size: -
d_call: TRBD1
v_call: TRBV6-5
cdr3_length: 15
cdr3_nt: TGTGCCAGCAGACTGGGGGACAGGGAAGACTATGGCTACACCTTC
cdr3_aa: CASRLGDREDYGYTF

j_call: TRBJ1-5
clone_size: once
d_call: -
v_call: TRBV12-5
cdr3_length: 17
cdr3_nt: TGTGCTAGTGGTTACCACCTGGGGACTTGGGAGGATCAGCCCCAGCATTTT
cdr3_aa: CASGYHLGTWEDQPQHF

j_call: TRBJ2-7
clone_size: -
d_call: -
v_call: TRBV5-1
cdr3_length: 13
cdr3_nt: TGCGCCAGCAGTCAGGGGGGGACGAACGAGCAGTACTTC
cdr3_aa: CASSQGGTNEQYF

j_call: TRBJ2-4
clone_size: -
d_call: -
v_call: TRBV18
cdr3_length: 15
cdr3_nt: TGTGCCAGCTCACGCGGGGACTTTGCCAAAAACATTCAGTACTTC
cdr3_aa: CASSRGDFAKNIQYF

j_call: TRBJ1-1
clone_size: -
d_call: TRBD1
v_call: TRBV15
cdr3_length: 14
cdr3_nt: TGTGCCACCAGGAAACAGGGGACGACCACTGAAGCTTTCTTT
cdr3_aa: CATRKQGTTTEAFF

j_call: TRBJ2-3
clone_size: -
d_call: TRBD1
v_call: TRBV5-1
cdr3_length: 17
cdr3_nt: TGCGCCAGCAGCTTGGGGTACACAGGGGAAGGGACAGATACGCAGTATTTT
cdr3_aa: CASSLGYTGEGTDTQYF

j_call: TRBJ1-6
clone_size: -
d_call: TRBD1
v_call: TRBV5-1
cdr3_length: 15
cdr3_nt: TGCGCCAGCAGCTTAAGGACAGGGGGCGGTTCACCCCTCCACTTT
cdr3_aa: CASSLRTGGGSPLHF

j_call: TRBJ2-7
clone_size: -
d_call: -
v_call: TRBV12-5
cdr3_length: 11
cdr3_nt: TGTGCTAGTGGTTGGGTATACGAGCAGTACTTC
cdr3_aa: CASGWVYEQYF

j_call: TRBJ1-2
clone_size: -
d_call: -
v_call: TRBV29-1
cdr3_length: 13
cdr3_nt: TGCAGCGTCGCCCGGGGGTTACTCTATGGCTACACCTTC
cdr3_aa: CSVARGLLYGYTF

j_call: TRBJ2-2
clone_size: -
d_call: -
v_call: TRBV19
cdr3_length: 14
cdr3_nt: TGTGCCAGTAGATGGCAGACGAACACCGGGGAGCTGTTTTTT
cdr3_aa: CASRWQTNTGELFF

j_call: TRBJ2-7
clone_size: -
d_call: -
v_call: TRBV25-1
cdr3_length: 11
cdr3_nt: TGTGCCCCGATGGGGGGTCACGAGCAGTACTTC
cdr3_aa: CAPMGGHEQYF

j_call: TRBJ2-1
clone_size: -
d_call: -
v_call: TRBV5-4
cdr3_length: 12
cdr3_nt: TGTGCCAGCAGTCTTAGGGGGGAGGGTCAGTTCTTC
cdr3_aa: CASSLRGEGQFF

j_call: TRBJ2-7
clone_size: few
d_call: -
v_call: TRBV6-5
cdr3_length: 12
cdr3_nt: TGTGCCAGCAAGTCGGGGATCCACGAGCAGTACTTC
cdr3_aa: CASKSGIHEQYF

j_call: TRBJ1-1
clone_size: -
d_call: -
v_call: TRBV7-2
cdr3_length: 15
cdr3_nt: TGTGCCAGCAGCTTAGCGCAGGCAGGGAACACTGAAGCTTTCTTT
cdr3_aa: CASSLAQAGNTEAFF

j_call: TRBJ1-2
clone_size: -
d_call: -
v_call: TRBV7-2
cdr3_length: 17
cdr3_nt: TGTGCCAGCAGCTGGACCGCGGGGGCGCTTCAGTCCGGAGGCTACACCTTC
cdr3_aa: CASSWTAGALQSGGYTF